The 3 T cell receptor beta chains reported below all come from one sample, sequenced in a study of T-cell reconstitution after alpha-beta-depleted transplantation in children. TCRbeta library preparation incorporated unique molecular identifiers. TCRdb re-analysed the PCR reads in MiXCR, keeping a single row per CDR3 protein. The data hold approximately 85,000 distinct CDR3 sequences, with roughly a sixth observed a single time. Sequences were derived from PBMCs, mostly from graft donor cells, sampled 180 days after TCRalphabeta/CD19-depleted stem cell transplant. These receptors were taken from a male patient aged 2-15 years who had a stem cell transplant for acute lymphoblastic leukemia, so the T cells may come from the graft donor.

The chain has TRBV7-2 and TRBJ1-1; D gene ambiguous. Germline V gene sequence: CDR1 SGHTA, CDR2 FQGNSA. The CDR3 consists of 13 residues. Trimming cost V 1 base and J 5 bases, with 8 bases left between them. The chain's CDR3 is CASSLEWWTEAFF. CDR3 coding DNA: TGTGCCAGCAGCTTAGAATGGTGGACTGAAGCTTTCTTT. Variable domain in full (rest from reference TRBV7-2 and TRBJ1-1): GAGVSQSPSNKVTEKGKDVELRCDPISGHTALYWYRQSLGQGLEFLIYFQGNSAPDKSGLPSDRFSAERTGGSVSTLTIQRTQQEDSAVYLCASSLEWWTEAFFGQGTRLTVV.

This chain uses TRBV4-2 with TRBJ2-1, with TRBD2 matching over 8 bases. CDR3 length: 17 amino acids. CDR1 is LGHNA and CDR2 is YNFKEQ in the germline V gene. V shed 0 bases, J shed 6 bases, and the junction held 10 bases outside the gene matches. The CDR3 region is CASSQDGDQRGLNEQFF. In DNA form, the CDR3 reads TGTGCCAGCAGCCAAGATGGGGACCAGCGGGGGCTCAATGAGCAGTTCTTC.

This chain joins TRBV7-7 and TRBJ2-3; D is perhaps TRBD2 (7 bases). The CDR3 totals 14 residues. Germline loops: CDR1 SSHAT, CDR2 FNYEAQ (reference sequence). V gave up 5 bases and J gave up 2 bases, with 11 bases separating them. The CDR3 nucleotides are TGTGCCAGCAGCAGGGGGGGGGTCACAGATACGCAGTATTTT. Translating gives CASSRGGVTDTQYF.